This TCR beta chain was profiled in a study of T cells in Graves' hyperthyroidism and ophthalmopathy (dated by TCRdb to between 2019 and 2020). Background for the entire study: Peripheral blood samples were taken at initial diagnosis, before any treatment was given. To identify distinguishing TCR V-J signatures, a discovery cohort of some 99 patients was used, comprising roughly 45 with Graves' ophthalmopathy and under 60 with stable Graves' hyperthyroidism. Whether ophthalmopathy could be predicted prospectively was tested in an independent validation cohort made up of 18 to 20 hyperthyroidism patients plus 17 patients who later progressed to ophthalmopathy. For training and testing, the 100 or so patients in the discovery cohort were randomly divided in a 7:3 ratio. In addition, the study compared T-cell repertoires in thyroid tissue and in blood from six Graves' hyperthyroidism patients. After blood sampling, hyperthyroidism patients were treated with methimazole at a starting dose of 30 mg daily, and ophthalmopathy patients were treated with high-dose intravenous methylprednisolone. According to the paper, TCR Vbeta CDR3 sequencing was carried out on over 130 peripheral blood samples, which came from 40 to 45 ophthalmopathy, roughly 75 hyperthyroidism and roughly 17 progressor patients.

Ophthalmopathy patients had moderately to severely active disease, with a Clinical Activity Score of 3 or more, a NOSPECS grade of 4 or more, and a disease duration of less than 3 months. Any patient with an uncontrolled infection, another autoimmune disease, pregnancy or lactation was excluded. Diagnoses relied on clinical symptoms, serum thyroxine and TRAb, thyroid ultrasound and orbital computed tomography. Ficoll-Paque density gradient centrifugation was used to isolate PBMCs from around 10 ml of fresh peripheral blood. Total RNA was extracted using Trizol reagent, and RNA quality was assessed on an Agilent 2100 Bioanalyzer. TCR beta CDR3 regions were amplified from RNA transcripts. For the first round of RT-PCR on the TCR CDR3, the HTBI primer set was used together with the Qiagen OneStep RT-PCR kit. A second multiplex PCR round built the libraries, followed by size selection and purification. Paired-end sequencing of the libraries was performed with 100 bp reads on an Illumina HiSeq2000. The source study handled its data this way. SOAPnuke was used to process the raw data, throwing out any read that contained adapters or uncalled bases, had a mean Phred below 15, or lacked an exact constant-primer or identifier match. High-quality paired reads were merged using COPE v1.2.5, and each unique nucleotide sequence was defined as a clonotype. MiTCR v1.1 was used to align the clonotypes against IMGT TRBV, TRBD and TRBJ reference segments. The analysis included only V-J combinations with a frequency above 0.0001, which together covered approximately 99% of the repertoires. The TCS score was defined as F50 (clonal expansion) divided by E x V (chaos), with BLOSUM62-based TCRdist calculated between CDR3 peptides within each V-J. Welch's t-statistics and random forest reduced some 510 V-J features to fewer than 15, which were used in a naive Bayes classifier (R e1071). TCRdb reanalyzed the raw reads on its own, using fastp at Q25 for trimming and MiXCR for clone calling, and kept in-frame beta chains. Rows matching on CDR3 protein sequence are summarized as one entry with the most common DNA and genes. The V and J calls, along with clone size, are taken from TCRdb and not from the paper's own processing. Here the sample has hundreds of thousands of distinct CDR3 sequences; about 17% occur a single time. Approximately 60% of the sample goes to the ten largest clones.

What the authors observed across the whole study: Sample size was not statistically predetermined, and blinding of investigators to group allocation was not performed. A model built on a 13 V-J signature distinguished ophthalmopathy from stable hyperthyroidism, reaching 85% to 90% sensitivity and around 82% specificity in cross-validation and 80%/75% in testing. In validation, the model predicted progression to ophthalmopathy a median of 6.5 months before onset, with 70% to 71% sensitivity and roughly 79% specificity. Most expanded thyroid clonotypes (frequency above 0.001) were also detected in blood, suggesting blood repertoires may reflect thyroid immune responses.

This clonotype came up a few times. Its antigen is not yet known. Qualities for individual bases were not recorded, and no much larger clone is one base off. The sequence came from a woman aged 60 to 75 with Graves' ophthalmopathy. Sequencing was done on a sample of blood.

For the CDR3, the sequence is CASSLGAGEETQYF. The nucleotide sequence reads TGTGCCAGCAGCTTAGGAGCGGGGGAAGAGACCCAGTACTTC. This receptor chain uses TRBV13 and TRBJ2-5; 8 of the junction bases match TRBD2. Based on the germline V gene (reference sequence), the CDR1 and CDR2 sequences are PRHDT and FYEKMQ. The CDR3 runs 14 residues from the cysteine to the phenylalanine. Only CDR3 DNA is held: 42 bases, read in frame from base 1. The germline V and J ends show losses of 0 bases and 3 bases respectively, and no gene match explains 0 bases of the junction.